This T cell receptor beta chain was recovered during a study of molecular identifiers for immune sequencing clone quantification. TCRdb re-called the PCR reads through MiXCR, storing one row per CDR3 protein. The top ten hold roughly 0.85% of the sample, which has about 640,000 distinct CDR3 sequences, roughly 21% seen once. It was from around 20,000 to 1,000,000 sorted cells, with 10%, 30% or 50% RNA, that naive CD8 libraries came. Naive CD8 T cells were sorted as CD8+CD4-CCR7+CD45RA+. The CDR3 totals 16 residues. Trimming removed 2 bases at V and 3 bases at J, with 16 bases between. This clonotype came up many times.

The gene calls are TRBV12-3 or TRBV12-4 and TRBJ1-1; D may be TRBD1 (6 bases). The source is a human donor in good health. Some libraries in this study had Jurkat cell RNA spiked in. The sample was naive CD8+ T cells from blood, with Jurkat cell RNA spiked in. The subset: FACS-sorted CD8+CD4-CCR7+CD45RA+ naive T cells. CDR3 nucleotides: TGTGCCAGCAGTTTATCGTCAGGGGCAGGATACACTGAAGCTTTCTTT. Its protein product is CASSLSSGAGYTEAFF.